Listed below are T cell receptor beta chains from one sample, sequenced in a study of shared clonotypes between healthy human individuals. Method: immunoSEQ multiplex PCR; TCRdb's copy keeps in-frame clones and lacks some. The sample comprises about 340,000 clones, less than 85% of which are singletons, and over 9.5% rests with the top ten. Sequencing used memory CD4+ T cells sorted from blood. All receptors come from a man aged 30 to 45 in good health. CDR3s include the opening cysteine and the closing phenylalanine or tryptophan. Each record gives: CDR3 protein, CDR3 DNA, clone size, J gene, D gene, V gene. A D gene is named only where the DNA matches it firmly. Rows give clone size only sometimes, using once, few, many, or a class for an expanded clone.

CASSLRGTVGDTQYF,TGCGCCAGCAGCTTGAGAGGGACCGTTGGAGATACGCAGTATTTT,NA,TRBJ2-3,NA,TRBV5-1
CASSSAMAQYF,TGTGCCAGCAGTTCCGCGATGGCGCAGTATTTT,NA,TRBJ2-3,NA,TRBV27
CASSLYHNEQFF,TGTGCCAGCAGCTTATACCACAATGAGCAGTTCTTC,NA,TRBJ2-1,NA,TRBV11-2
CASSLDQGSGNTIYF,TGCGCCAGCAGCTTGGACCAGGGGAGCGGAAACACCATATATTTT,NA,TRBJ1-3,NA,TRBV5-1
CASSPGLAGGLSYNEQFF,TGTGCCAGCAGCCCGGGTCTAGCGGGAGGACTCTCCTACAATGAGCAGTTCTTC,NA,TRBJ2-1,TRBD2,TRBV9
CASSIPGQGTGETQYF,TGTGCCAGCAGCATTCCGGGACAGGGGACGGGGGAGACCCAGTACTTC,NA,TRBJ2-5,TRBD1,TRBV11-2
CASRDTTMTGELFF,TGTGCCAGTAGGGACACCACGATGACCGGGGAGCTGTTTTTT,NA,TRBJ2-2,NA,TRBV19
CASRNQNYGYTF,TGTGCCAGCAGGAATCAAAACTATGGCTACACCTTC,few,TRBJ1-2,NA,TRBV2
CATSKDLGAGNIQYF,TGTGCCACCAGCAAAGATCTAGGAGCGGGAAACATTCAGTACTTC,NA,TRBJ2-4,NA,TRBV15
CATSSGRFYGYTF,TGTGCCACCAGCAGTGGCCGATTTTATGGCTACACCTTC,NA,TRBJ1-2,NA,TRBV15
CASSLEGAKNIQYF,TGTGCCAGCAGCTTAGAAGGAGCCAAAAACATTCAGTACTTC,few,TRBJ2-4,NA,TRBV7-9
CASSLYAGGRTDTQYF,TGTGCCAGCAGCTTGTACGCGGGAGGGCGCACAGATACGCAGTATTTT,NA,TRBJ2-3,TRBD2,TRBV5-4
CASSPQGSQPQHF,TGTGCCAGCTCACCACAGGGAAGTCAGCCCCAGCATTTT,NA,TRBJ1-5,NA,TRBV18
CASSFSPRDTQYF,TGTGCCAGCAGCTTTTCCCCGAGGGATACGCAGTATTTT,NA,TRBJ2-3,NA,TRBV11-2
CASSLKVVAGDTGELFF,TGTGCCAGCAGCTTAAAAGTTGTAGCGGGGGACACCGGGGAGCTGTTTTTT,NA,TRBJ2-2,TRBD2,TRBV7-8
CASSDRGRYQPQHF,TGTGCCAGCAGTGATCGGGGGCGTTATCAGCCCCAGCATTTT,NA,TRBJ1-5,NA,TRBV2
CASSVHRTETQYF,TGTGCCAGCAGCGTCCACAGGACAGAGACCCAGTACTTC,NA,TRBJ2-5,NA,TRBV7-2
CASSPRTSGGRLYF,TGTGCTAGCAGCCCGAGGACTAGCGGCGGGCGTCTATACTTC,once,TRBJ2-5,TRBD2,TRBV7-7
CASRDRASSYNEQFF,TGTGCCAGCAGAGATCGGGCGAGCTCCTACAATGAGCAGTTCTTC,NA,TRBJ2-1,NA,TRBV5-4
CASSRGASGNTIYF,TGTGCCAGCAGCCGAGGGGCCTCTGGAAACACCATATATTTT,once,TRBJ1-3,NA,TRBV7-9
CATRRPQETQYF,TGTGCCACCAGACGTCCCCAAGAGACCCAGTACTTC,NA,TRBJ2-5,NA,TRBV15
CASSSGTGQGYNEQFF,TGTGCCAGCAGCTCCGGAACCGGACAGGGGTACAATGAGCAGTTCTTC,NA,TRBJ2-1,TRBD1,TRBV5-5
CASSPSGLAGALITDTQYF,TGTGCCAGCAGCCCCTCGGGACTAGCGGGAGCACTTATCACAGATACGCAGTATTTT,NA,TRBJ2-3,TRBD2,TRBV9
CASGLDTDTQYF,TGTGCTAGTGGTTTGGACACAGATACGCAGTATTTT,NA,TRBJ2-3,NA,TRBV12-5
CAIQGQFNQPQHF,TGTGCCATCCAGGGACAATTTAATCAGCCCCAGCATTTT,NA,TRBJ1-5,NA,TRBV27
CASGGGLAGVLGEQFF,TGTGCCAGCGGGGGGGGACTAGCGGGAGTCCTAGGTGAGCAGTTCTTC,NA,TRBJ2-1,TRBD2,TRBV2
CASSHSGRAGNEQFF,TGCGCCAGCAGCCATAGCGGGAGGGCCGGGAATGAGCAGTTCTTC,NA,TRBJ2-1,TRBD2,TRBV4-1
CASSSQVDQPQHF,TGTGCCAGCAGCAGTCAGGTAGATCAGCCCCAGCATTTT,NA,TRBJ1-5,NA,TRBV2
CASSEGSGTYNEQFF,TGCGCCAGCAGTGAGGGTAGCGGAACCTACAATGAGCAGTTCTTC,NA,TRBJ2-1,NA,TRBV5-1
CASSQGPPPYNEQFF,TGTGCCAGCAGCCAGGGGCCACCCCCCTACAATGAGCAGTTCTTC,NA,TRBJ2-1,NA,TRBV5-6
CASSPEEGRTEAFF,TGTGCCAGCAGCCCCGAGGAGGGGAGGACTGAAGCTTTCTTT,NA,TRBJ1-1,NA,TRBV2
CASSGLTGGYTF,TGTGCCAGCAGTGGACTAACTGGTGGCTACACCTTC,NA,TRBJ1-2,NA,TRBV6-1
CASSSDREAGELFF,TGTGCCAGCAGCTCGGACAGGGAGGCCGGGGAGCTGTTTTTT,NA,TRBJ2-2,TRBD1,TRBV11-3
CASSSGGSGLLAKNIQYF,TGTGCCAGCAGCTCCGGAGGTAGCGGGCTTCTAGCCAAAAACATTCAGTACTTC,NA,TRBJ2-4,TRBD2,TRBV7-2
CASSEGSDYGYTF,TGTGCCAGCAGTGAAGGGTCAGACTATGGCTACACCTTC,few,TRBJ1-2,NA,TRBV2
CASSPPRGSYTGELFF,TGTGCCAGCAGTCCCCCCAGGGGATCCTATACCGGGGAGCTGTTTTTT,NA,TRBJ2-2,NA,TRBV28
CASRSLGDTEAFF,TGTGCCAGCAGATCCTTGGGGGACACTGAAGCTTTCTTT,once,TRBJ1-1,NA,TRBV28
CASSFSRTTNEKLFF,TGTGCCAGCAGCTTCTCCCGGACAACTAATGAAAAACTGTTTTTT,NA,TRBJ1-4,NA,TRBV7-9
CASSSPILNRGEKLFF,TGTGCCAGCAGTTCCCCAATCTTAAACAGGGGGGAAAAACTGTTTTTT,NA,TRBJ1-4,TRBD1,TRBV28
CASSYSPSVNEQFF,TGTGCCAGCAGTTACTCCCCCTCCGTGAATGAGCAGTTCTTC,NA,TRBJ2-1,NA,TRBV6-6
CASSLTNHGLAGVYNEQFF,TGCGCCAGCAGCTTGACCAACCACGGACTAGCGGGAGTCTACAATGAGCAGTTCTTC,NA,TRBJ2-1,TRBD2,TRBV5-1
CATSRGTSGISDTQYF,TGTGCCACCAGCAGGGGGACTAGCGGGATCTCGGATACGCAGTATTTT,NA,TRBJ2-3,TRBD2,TRBV15
CASSRTDTQYF,TGTGCCAGCTCCCGCACAGATACGCAGTATTTT,NA,TRBJ2-3,NA,TRBV18
CARGDTEAFF,TGTGCTCGGGGGGACACTGAAGCTTTCTTT,once,TRBJ1-1,NA,TRBV2
CASRRGQGSGSYEQYF,TGTGCCAGCAGGCGGGGCCAGGGGTCGGGCTCCTACGAGCAGTACTTC,few,TRBJ2-7,NA,TRBV27
CASSLAFRTGDEQYF,TGCGCCAGCAGCTTGGCCTTTAGGACAGGGGATGAGCAGTACTTC,NA,TRBJ2-7,TRBD1,TRBV5-1
CAINRDGGNQPQHF,TGTGCCATCAACAGGGATGGCGGCAATCAGCCCCAGCATTTT,NA,TRBJ1-5,NA,TRBV10-3
CASSLALAGAGSLTDTQYF,TGTGCCAGCAGCTTGGCACTAGCGGGAGCCGGCAGCTTGACAGATACGCAGTATTTT,NA,TRBJ2-3,TRBD2,TRBV5-4
CASSPGGLYGYTF,TGTGCCAGCAGCCCAGGGGGCCTCTATGGCTACACCTTC,NA,TRBJ1-2,TRBD1,TRBV11-2
CASSSHRVGQETQYF,TGTGCCAGCAGCTCCCACAGGGTAGGGCAAGAGACCCAGTACTTC,NA,TRBJ2-5,NA,TRBV7-8
CASSEKRQITYEQYF,TGCGCCAGCAGTGAAAAACGACAGATTACCTACGAGCAGTACTTC,NA,TRBJ2-7,NA,TRBV10-1
CASSPGQGAITYEQYF,TGCGCCAGCAGCCCAGGACAGGGAGCGATCACCTACGAGCAGTACTTC,NA,TRBJ2-7,TRBD1,TRBV5-1
CASSLLSSGHNEQFF,TGTGCCAGCAGTTTATTGTCTAGCGGGCACAATGAGCAGTTCTTC,NA,TRBJ2-1,TRBD2,TRBV28
CASSEFRGGGYVNTEAFF,TGTGCCAGCAGTGAGTTCAGGGGAGGTGGGTATGTGAACACTGAAGCTTTCTTT,NA,TRBJ1-1,NA,TRBV2